Listed below are T cell receptor beta chains from one sample, sequenced in a study of human T cells and chemical hapten exposure. Using its own MiXCR run on the RACE reads, TCRdb lists one record per CDR3 protein. Seen here are 130,000 or so distinct CDR3 sequences, over 9% observed once, and the top ten hold under 2.5%. Sequences were derived from whole blood, sampled in connection with sensitization to the hapten diphenylcyclopropenone (DPC). These TCRs come from a woman aged 45-65 years with alopecia areata. Some clones in this sample may be carry-over from other donors' samples. Each CDR3 is given with its conserved first and last residue. D genes are given only for firm matches. For some rows the clone size is stated as once, few or many, or as a class when expanded; others skip it.

d_gene,v_gene,j_gene,abundance,CDR3aa,CDR3nt
TRBD1,TRBV27,TRBJ1-1,NA,CASSHDRANTEAFF,TGTGCCAGCAGTCACGACAGGGCGAACACTGAAGCTTTCTTT
NA,TRBV18,TRBJ1-3,few,CASSEGTGSGNTIYF,TGTGCCAGCTCAGAGGGGACGGGCTCTGGAAACACCATATATTTT
NA,TRBV28,TRBJ2-3,few,CASSLSQGPYTQYF,TGTGCCAGCAGTTTATCCCAGGGGCCATATACGCAGTATTTT
NA,TRBV7-2,TRBJ2-3,NA,CASSPTGSNTQYF,TGTGCCAGCAGTCCTACAGGGTCCAATACGCAGTATTTT
NA,TRBV10-1,TRBJ2-5,NA,CASSDGLNQETQYF,TGCGCCAGCAGTGACGGCCTAAACCAAGAGACCCAGTACTTC
TRBD1,TRBV12-3/TRBV12-4,TRBJ2-1,NA,CASSRDRGTHNEQFF,TGTGCCAGCAGTAGGGACAGGGGTACCCACAATGAGCAGTTCTTC
NA,TRBV24-1,TRBJ2-5,NA,CATSGGGEETQYF,TGTGCCACCAGTGGCGGAGGGGAAGAGACCCAGTACTTC
NA,TRBV6-5,TRBJ1-1,NA,CASSDGRGCAFF,TGTGCCAGCAGTGATGGACGGGGTTGCGCTTTCTTT
NA,TRBV3-1,TRBJ2-3,NA,CASSRDRLATGDTQYF,TGTGCCAGCAGCCGCGACCGACTGGCTACGGGGGATACGCAGTATTTT
NA,TRBV28,TRBJ1-1,NA,CASSFDLAGTEAFF,TGTGCCAGCAGTTTCGACCTAGCGGGCACTGAAGCTTTCTTT
NA,TRBV12-3/TRBV12-4,TRBJ1-1,many,CASRRGFGAFF,TGTGCCAGCAGGAGGGGGTTTGGTGCTTTCTTT
NA,TRBV15,TRBJ1-4,NA,CATSRDVGPMEKLFF,TGTGCCACCAGCAGAGATGTGGGACCCATGGAAAAACTGTTTTTT
NA,TRBV6-1,TRBJ2-1,many,CASRTVSYNEQFF,TGTGCCAGCAGAACAGTCAGCTACAATGAGCAGTTCTTC
TRBD2,TRBV2,TRBJ2-7,few,CAGPGGQRGIYEQYF,TGTGCCGGCCCGGGGGGCCAGCGGGGGATTTACGAGCAGTACTTC
TRBD2,TRBV9,TRBJ2-7,NA,CASSASTSEYEQYF,TGTGCCAGCAGCGCCTCGACTAGCGAGTACGAGCAGTACTTC
NA,TRBV5-1,TRBJ1-1,NA,CASSFQEMNTEAFF,TGCGCCAGCAGCTTCCAGGAAATGAACACTGAAGCTTTCTTT
NA,TRBV11-2,TRBJ2-7,few,CASSLGAVRYEQYF,TGTGCCAGCAGCTTAGGCGCGGTCCGATACGAGCAGTACTTC
NA,TRBV12-3/TRBV12-4,TRBJ2-2,few,CASKQGTGELFF,TGTGCCAGCAAACAGGGAACCGGGGAGCTGTTTTTT
TRBD2,TRBV20-1,TRBJ2-1,few,CSARTSVNNEQFF,TGCAGTGCTAGAACTAGCGTTAACAATGAGCAGTTCTTC
NA,TRBV5-1,TRBJ1-1,NA,CASSSGQTLNTEAFF,TGCGCCAGCAGCTCCGGACAGACCCTGAACACTGAAGCTTTCTTT
TRBD1,TRBV2,TRBJ2-1,few,CASSDEQGVFMGEQFF,TGTGCCAGCAGTGATGAGCAGGGGGTTTTCATGGGTGAGCAGTTCTTC
TRBD1,TRBV19,TRBJ1-1,NA,CASSWGQGITEAFF,TGTGCCAGTAGCTGGGGACAGGGAATCACTGAAGCTTTCTTT
NA,TRBV5-1,TRBJ2-7,NA,CASSLSRDASSYEQYF,TGCGCCAGCAGCTTGAGCCGGGACGCAAGCTCCTACGAGCAGTACTTC
NA,TRBV11-1,TRBJ2-7,NA,CASSFPRAPYEQYF,TGTGCCAGCAGCTTTCCCAGGGCACCCTACGAGCAGTACTTC
NA,TRBV6-5,TRBJ1-3,NA,CASSPRSSSGNTIYF,TGTGCCAGCAGTCCCCGAAGCAGCTCTGGAAACACCATATATTTT
TRBD1,TRBV6-5,TRBJ1-1,NA,CASRIPDRPVTEAFF,TGTGCCAGCAGAATCCCGGACAGGCCCGTCACTGAAGCTTTCTTT
NA,TRBV5-5,TRBJ1-5,NA,CASSLGHRRGNQPQHF,TGTGCCAGCAGCTTGGGTCATAGGAGGGGCAATCAGCCCCAGCATTTT
NA,TRBV7-9,TRBJ2-7,NA,CASSPPRDNIYEQYF,TGTGCCAGCAGCCCTCCTCGGGACAATATCTACGAGCAGTACTTC
TRBD2,TRBV7-8,TRBJ2-5,few,CASSLGGTSGSRETQYF,TGTGCCAGCAGCTTAGGGGGGACTAGCGGGAGCCGGGAGACCCAGTACTTC
NA,TRBV4-1,TRBJ2-7,few,CASSQDEWTGEGQYF,TGCGCCAGCAGCCAAGATGAGTGGACGGGGGAAGGGCAGTACTTC
NA,TRBV18,TRBJ2-2,few,CASSNSQAGRDAGELFF,TGTGCCAGCTCAAACTCTCAGGCGGGCAGGGACGCCGGGGAGCTGTTTTTT
TRBD1,TRBV4-2,TRBJ2-7,many,CASSRTGGGYEQYF,TGTGCCAGCAGCCGAACAGGGGGAGGCTACGAGCAGTACTTC
NA,TRBV25-1,TRBJ2-1,NA,CASSADLSGEQFF,TGTGCCAGCAGTGCGGACTTGTCAGGGGAGCAGTTCTTC
TRBD1,TRBV3-1,TRBJ2-2,NA,CASSQARGPGELFF,TGTGCCAGCAGCCAAGCCAGGGGGCCCGGGGAGCTGTTTTTT
TRBD2,TRBV5-1,TRBJ2-3,few,CASSLAGTSVDTQYF,TGCGCCAGCAGCTTGGCCGGGACTAGCGTAGATACGCAGTATTTT
TRBD2,TRBV3-1,TRBJ2-1,few,CASSPGTSLNNEQFF,TGTGCCAGCAGTCCAGGGACTAGTCTGAACAATGAGCAGTTCTTC
NA,TRBV4-3,TRBJ1-1,few,CASSQRGGRGTEAFF,TGCGCCAGCAGCCAACGGGGGGGCCGGGGCACTGAAGCTTTCTTT
NA,TRBV2,TRBJ1-5,few,CASKVGNQPQHF,TGTGCCAGCAAGGTCGGCAATCAGCCCCAGCATTTT
NA,TRBV11-2,TRBJ2-7,many,CASSPGGRSYEQYF,TGTGCCAGCAGCCCTGGGGGACGCTCCTACGAGCAGTACTTC
NA,TRBV20-1,TRBJ2-4,NA,CSAREGGRTAKNIQYF,TGCAGTGCTAGAGAGGGAGGACGAACGGCCAAAAACATTCAGTACTTC
NA,TRBV7-2,TRBJ2-7,NA,CASSPGAALYEQYF,TGTGCCAGCAGCCCAGGGGCGGCCTTATACGAGCAGTACTTC
TRBD1,TRBV3-1,TRBJ1-5,few,CASSPRQGSNQPQHF,TGTGCCAGCAGCCCCCGACAGGGGAGCAATCAGCCCCAGCATTTT
NA,TRBV29-1,TRBJ2-3,many,CSVVEDTQYF,TGCAGCGTTGTGGAAGATACGCAGTATTTT
TRBD2,TRBV13,TRBJ2-7,few,CASNQRGLTYEQYF,TGTGCCAGCAATCAGCGGGGGCTTACCTACGAGCAGTACTTC
NA,TRBV7-2,TRBJ2-7,many,CASTPLTSYEQYF,TGTGCCAGCACCCCTCTGACCTCCTACGAGCAGTACTTC
TRBD2,TRBV24-1,TRBJ2-1,few,CATSSRGTSGTNEQFF,TGTGCCACCAGCAGCCGGGGGACTAGCGGTACCAATGAGCAGTTCTTC
TRBD1,TRBV5-1,TRBJ1-5,NA,CASSLAGGGNQPQHF,TGCGCCAGCAGCTTGGCAGGGGGCGGCAATCAGCCCCAGCATTTT
TRBD2,TRBV2,TRBJ2-3,NA,CASRQREGPDTQYF,TGTGCCAGCAGGCAGCGGGAGGGGCCAGATACGCAGTATTTT
NA,TRBV5-1,TRBJ2-7,NA,CASSLGPQYEQYF,TGCGCCAGCAGCTTGGGTCCGCAGTACGAGCAGTACTTC
NA,TRBV7-8,TRBJ2-6,NA,CASMPPGANVLTF,TGTGCCAGCATGCCCCCTGGGGCCAACGTCCTGACTTTC